These T cell receptor beta chains were read from a single sample in a study of T cell repertoires in ileal Crohn's disease. Sequencing used immunoSEQ multiplex PCR; TCRdb keeps in-frame clones, though not all of them. The table lists fewer than 16,000 clones, 80% of them singletons. The sequencing input was ileal tissue. Receptors originate from an adult with Crohn's disease. CDR3s leave out the opening cysteine and the closing phenylalanine or tryptophan.

>19|TRBV23-1
ASSQSKNYGGRQRINSPLH
>11|TRBV30
AWSGGYTGELF
>13|TRBV5-1
ASSLASEYNSPLH
>14|TRBV30
AWSALQVSNTGELF
>11|TRBV30
AWETGGFRPLH
>14|TRBV5-5
ASSPRTGINYNEQF
>14|TRBV18
ASSQPGRTGAYEQY
>12|TRBV6-5
ASSTRAGTGELF
>16|TRBV2
ASTRRGGRQGLNYGYT
>13|TRBV30
ACPRTSGGANEQF
>14|TRBV6-1
ASSERGGVSTDTQY
>13|TRBV7-3
ASSLTGQGNEKLF
>11|TRBV30
AWNGQPNTEAF
>14|TRBV5-1
ASSRGSAINDEKLF
>13|TRBV30
AWSVSSGSTDTQY
>13|TRBV27
ASSTPPGQNYGYT
>12|TRBV7-9
ASSEVGPGNTIY
>13|TRBV6-6
ASSYSYRDTYEQY
>12|TRBV18
ASSPPTPGSEQY
>11|TRBV18
ASSPSDSYGYT
>14|TRBV18
ASSPTALNSNQPQH
>11|TRBV28
ASSLGGDYGYT
>11|TRBV5-4
ASRGLQNTEAF
>13|TRBV27
ASSGTSGSRDEQF